The rows below give T cell receptor beta chains drawn from one sample of a study of blood T cell repertoires in COVID-19. The protocol was immunoSEQ multiplex PCR, while the TCRdb copy is restricted to in-frame clones and leaves out a portion. Of under 200,000 clones in the sample, about 90% were seen once. Sequencing input: PBMCs or T cells enriched from blood (not recorded which). All receptors derive from a woman between 50 and 59 years old who had recovered from COVID-19. Both conserved end residues are part of each CDR3. A D gene is named only where the DNA matches it firmly. The listing skips clone size in some rows; elsewhere it reads once, few, many or a size class.

size	D	V	J	DNA	CDR3
.	TRBD1	TRBV19	TRBJ1-1	TGTGCCAGTAGTCGACAGGGGGAAGGGACTGAAGCTTTCTTT	CASSRQGEGTEAFF
.	.	TRBV29-1	TRBJ1-2	TGCAGCGTGCTCAGGGGTAATGGAGGCTACACCTTC	CSVLRGNGGYTF
.	TRBD1	TRBV3-1/TRBV3-2	TRBJ1-2	TGTGCCAGCAGCCATTGGGACAGGGAGGATGGCTACACCTTC	CASSHWDREDGYTF
.	TRBD2	TRBV28	TRBJ2-7	TGTGCCAGCAAACCTAGCGGGAAGTACGAGCAGTACTTC	CASKPSGKYEQYF
.	.	TRBV3-1/TRBV3-2	TRBJ1-1	TGTGCCAGCAGCCAGGTACAGGGTACCACTGAAGCTTTCTTT	CASSQVQGTTEAFF
.	TRBD1	TRBV7-9	TRBJ2-7	TGTGCCAGCAGCTTAGTAAGGACAGGGATTTCCTACGAGCAGTACTTC	CASSLVRTGISYEQYF
few	.	TRBV5-4	TRBJ2-3	TGTGCCAGCAGCAGGGGATTTGGTCTCAGCACAGATACGCAGTATTTT	CASSRGFGLSTDTQYF
.	TRBD2	TRBV6-2/TRBV6-3	TRBJ2-2	TGTGCCAGCAGTTTTTACACTAGCGGGAGTAGTGTCGGGGAGCTGTTTTTT	CASSFYTSGSSVGELFF
.	.	TRBV2	TRBJ1-1	TGTGCCAGCAGTGACGTCGGGGTCATGAACACTGAAGCTTTCTTT	CASSDVGVMNTEAFF
.	TRBD1	TRBV5-5	TRBJ2-3	TGTGCCAGCAGCTGGGACCTCGACAGGGGGGATATCAGCACAGATACGCAGTATTTT	CASSWDLDRGDISTDTQYF
.	.	TRBV4-1	TRBJ1-2	TGCGCCAGCAGCCAAGGCGCGTACAGGACGACTTATGGCTACACCTTC	CASSQGAYRTTYGYTF
.	TRBD1	TRBV7-9	TRBJ2-7	TGTGCCAGCAGCGACAGGGACAACTACGAGCAGTACTTC	CASSDRDNYEQYF
.	.	TRBV4-1	TRBJ1-6	TGCGCCAGCAGCCAAGATTACCCGGGGGGTGGGGATTTATCACCCCTCCACTTT	CASSQDYPGGGDLSPLHF
.	TRBD2	TRBV7-2	TRBJ2-1	TGTGCCAGCAGCTTAAACGGGCGGGAGATATGGAGTGAGCAGTTCTTC	CASSLNGREIWSEQFF
.	.	TRBV11-2	TRBJ2-2	TGTGCCAGCAGCTCGCCCATGGGCGACCCGAACACCGGGGAGCTGTTTTTT	CASSSPMGDPNTGELFF
.	.	TRBV7-9	TRBJ2-6	TGTGCCAGCAGCCTCGTAGTCGCTGGGGCCAACGTCCTGACTTTC	CASSLVVAGANVLTF
.	.	TRBV18	TRBJ2-7	TGTGCCAGCTCACCCCCCCTACCGGGACTCGCGGGGCTCGAGCAGTACTTC	CASSPPLPGLAGLEQYF
.	TRBD2	TRBV19	TRBJ2-4	TGTGCCAGTAGTTCCCTAGCGGGCATTAAAAACATTCAGTACTTC	CASSSLAGIKNIQYF
.	TRBD2	TRBV2	TRBJ2-7	TGTGCCAGCAGTGAACCCTTTGGACTAGCGGGACACTACGAGCAGTACTTC	CASSEPFGLAGHYEQYF
once	TRBD1	TRBV7-2	TRBJ1-4	TGTGCCAGCAGCTCCTCCGGGACAGGGAGTGAAAAACTGTTTTTT	CASSSSGTGSEKLFF
.	.	TRBV4-2	TRBJ1-5	TGTGCCAGCAGCCAAGGGCTAGTAGGCAGAACATATCAGCCCCAGCATTTT	CASSQGLVGRTYQPQHF
.	.	TRBV5-6	TRBJ2-2	TGTGCCAGCAGCGGTCTATACACCGGGGAGCTGTTTTTT	CASSGLYTGELFF
.	TRBD1	TRBV7-9	TRBJ2-2	TGTGCCAGCAGCGCGGGACAGGGGGTGGCCGGGGAGCTGTTTTTT	CASSAGQGVAGELFF
.	TRBD2	TRBV6-6	TRBJ2-7	TGTGCCACCGTAGCGGGAGGCACCTACGAGCAGTACTTC	CATVAGGTYEQYF
.	.	TRBV19	TRBJ1-2	TGTGCCAGTAGTCCAGGGATCTCGTATGGCTACACCTTC	CASSPGISYGYTF
once	TRBD1	TRBV7-8	TRBJ2-2	TGTGCCAGCAGCCTCACCCTGGACAGGGGGCGCGAAATGAACACCGGGGAGCTGTTTTTT	CASSLTLDRGREMNTGELFF
.	.	TRBV18	TRBJ1-2	TGTGCCAGCTCACCCCCGATATCCGACATAGGATTTACTAACTATGGCTACACCTTC	CASSPPISDIGFTNYGYTF
.	.	TRBV11-3	TRBJ2-7	TGTGCCAGCAGTGGGAGCTACGAGCAGTACTTC	CASSGSYEQYF
once	.	TRBV21-1	TRBJ1-5	TGTGCCAGCATCCCAACTGGGGCAGGGCTGAATCAGCCCCAGCATTTT	CASIPTGAGLNQPQHF
once	.	TRBV7-2	TRBJ2-4	TGTGCCAGCAGCCGGGATATGGGGAACATTCAGTACTTC	CASSRDMGNIQYF
.	.	TRBV5-1	TRBJ2-1	TGCGCCAGCAGCTTGGTCGGGAGTGGCAATGAGCAGTTCTTC	CASSLVGSGNEQFF
.	.	TRBV27	TRBJ1-6	TGTGCCAGCAGTTTATTCGCCGGCCAGGACCTCCACTTT	CASSLFAGQDLHF
.	.	TRBV27	TRBJ1-2	TGTGCCAGCAGTCCACAGGGCCCTTTCTATGGCTACACCTTC	CASSPQGPFYGYTF
few	TRBD2	TRBV27	TRBJ2-1	TGTGCCAGCAGTCCCAGCAGGGGTAGCGGGAGGGTTAATGAGCAGTTCTTC	CASSPSRGSGRVNEQFF
.	.	TRBV23-1	TRBJ2-7	TGCGCCAGCAGTTGTAGCCACTACTTTCGGGGCTCCTACGAGCAGTACTTC	CASSCSHYFRGSYEQYF
.	TRBD1	TRBV10-3	TRBJ2-7	TGTGCCATCAAGCAGGGACAGGTACACGACGAGCAGTACTTC	CAIKQGQVHDEQYF
.	.	TRBV20-1	TRBJ2-7	TGCAGTGCTAGAGATCGGGGGAAGCAGTACTTC	CSARDRGKQYF
.	TRBD2	TRBV7-2	TRBJ2-7	TGTGCCAGCAGCTTAGCATGGGGGGGGGCCTACGAGCAGTACTTC	CASSLAWGGAYEQYF
.	TRBD1	TRBV19	TRBJ1-1	TGTGCCAGTAGAAGGACAGGGTCGAGCACTGAAGCTTTCTTT	CASRRTGSSTEAFF
few	TRBD1	TRBV6-6	TRBJ2-7	TGTGCCAGCAGTTATGGGGACAGGGAAGACGAGCAGTACTTC	CASSYGDREDEQYF
few	.	TRBV2	TRBJ1-2	TGTGCCAGCAGCCCAGCGACTTATGGCTACACCTTC	CASSPATYGYTF
.	.	TRBV7-9	TRBJ1-4	TGTGCCAGCAGCTTGGGCAGCTCGGAAAAACTGTTTTTT	CASSLGSSEKLFF
.	TRBD2	TRBV3-1/TRBV3-2	TRBJ2-1	TGTGCCAGCAGCTCAAGACGGTGGGGGACTAGCGGGAGGACTAGGAGGAATGAGCAGTTCTTC	CASSSRRWGTSGRTRRNEQFF
.	.	TRBV19	TRBJ1-5	TGTGCCAGTAGTATGGACGGACAGTACCAGCCCCAGCATTTT	CASSMDGQYQPQHF
.	TRBD1	TRBV7-9	TRBJ2-1	TGTGCCAGCAGGGCGGGCTGGACAGGCGTAGATGAGCAGTTCTTC	CASRAGWTGVDEQFF
.	TRBD1	TRBV28	TRBJ2-7	TGTGCCAGCAGTTTGGGACAGGGGGCGCAAGGCGAGCAGTACTTC	CASSLGQGAQGEQYF
.	.	TRBV18	TRBJ2-2	TGTGCCAGCACACCGGTTAGCGGAGTCACCGGGGAGCTGTTTTTT	CASTPVSGVTGELFF
.	.	TRBV19	TRBJ2-4	TGTGCCAGTAGTATATCGACAAGTTTCGGAAACATTCAGTACTTC	CASSISTSFGNIQYF
few	.	TRBV5-8	TRBJ1-2	TGTGCCAGCAGCTTATGGAGGGTCCGTATTAACTATGGCTACACCTTC	CASSLWRVRINYGYTF
.	TRBD1	TRBV30	TRBJ1-3	TGTGCCTGGATTGGACAGGTCTCTGGAAACACCATATATTTT	CAWIGQVSGNTIYF
.	.	TRBV11-3	TRBJ2-7	TGTGCCAGCAGCTTTGGGACTGCCTACGAGCAGTACTTC	CASSFGTAYEQYF
.	.	TRBV5-1	TRBJ2-1	TGCGCCAGCAGCTTGGTATTTTATGAGCAGTTCTTC	CASSLVFYEQFF
.	TRBD1	TRBV3-1/TRBV3-2	TRBJ1-5	TGTGCCAGCAGCCAAGGGAGGGGGCAGGGGGATCAGCCCCAGCATTTT	CASSQGRGQGDQPQHF
few	TRBD1	TRBV28	TRBJ1-4	TGTGCCAGCAGGCCGACAGGGGCCCGCGAAAAACTGTTTTTT	CASRPTGAREKLFF